This T cell receptor beta chain derives from a study of Ad26.COV2.S vaccination and SARS-CoV-2 variants. Treatment: around 19 received Ad26.COV2.S at low or high dose, single or two shots; 5 received placebo; per-sample allocation not given. It was on day 63 after the first vaccine or placebo injection that samples were taken. Some clones are missing from TCRdb's copy, which holds only in-frame ones; the method was immunoSEQ multiplex PCR. The sample has hundreds of thousands of clones; around 89% are singletons. Trimming took 1 base from V and 6 from J, leaving 9 bases between them. Germline V gene data show CDR1 as ENHRY and CDR2 as SYGVKD. The length of the CDR3 is 13 residues.

The chain uses TRBV10-3 and TRBJ1-1; D unresolved. This sample comprised peripheral blood, obtained in a trial of Ad26.COV2.S vaccine versus placebo. This clonotype was obtained from a person aged 18-60 years who received the Ad26.COV2.S COVID-19 vaccine or a placebo. The CDR3 DNA follows: TGTGCCATCAGTGAGTTGGGTAGCGCTGAAGCTTTCTTT. Protein product: CAISELGSAEAFF.